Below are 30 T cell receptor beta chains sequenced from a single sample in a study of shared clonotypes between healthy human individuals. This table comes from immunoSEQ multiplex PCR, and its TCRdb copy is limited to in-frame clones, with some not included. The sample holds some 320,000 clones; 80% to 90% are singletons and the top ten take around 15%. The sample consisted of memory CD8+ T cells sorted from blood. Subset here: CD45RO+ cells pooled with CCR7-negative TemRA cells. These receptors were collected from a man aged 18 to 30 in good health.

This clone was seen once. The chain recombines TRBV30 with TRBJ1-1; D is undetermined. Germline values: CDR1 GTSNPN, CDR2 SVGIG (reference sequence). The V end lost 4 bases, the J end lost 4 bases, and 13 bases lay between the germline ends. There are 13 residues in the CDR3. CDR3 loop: CAWMEGFVTEAFF. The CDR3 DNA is TGTGCCTGGATGGAGGGCTTCGTCACTGAAGCTTTCTTT.

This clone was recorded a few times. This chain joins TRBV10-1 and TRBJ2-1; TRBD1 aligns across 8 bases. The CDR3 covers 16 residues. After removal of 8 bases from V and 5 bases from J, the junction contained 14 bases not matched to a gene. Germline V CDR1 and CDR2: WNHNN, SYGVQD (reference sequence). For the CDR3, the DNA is TGCGCCAGCCGGATGAGCAGGGGGCGGAAAGACAATGAGCAGTTCTTC. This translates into CASRMSRGRKDNEQFF.

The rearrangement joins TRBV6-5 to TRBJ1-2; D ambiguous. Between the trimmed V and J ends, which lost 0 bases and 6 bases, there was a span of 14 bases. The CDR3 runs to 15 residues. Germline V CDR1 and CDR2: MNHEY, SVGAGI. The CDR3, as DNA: TGTGCCAGCAGTTACTCTCCAGAAGGTGGGGATGGCTACACCTTC. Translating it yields CASSYSPEGGDGYTF.

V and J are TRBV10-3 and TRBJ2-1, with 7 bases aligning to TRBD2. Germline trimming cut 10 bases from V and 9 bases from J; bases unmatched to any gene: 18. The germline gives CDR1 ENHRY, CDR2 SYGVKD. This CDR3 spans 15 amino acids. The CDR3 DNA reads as TGTGCCACTTCCTCTCCCGAAGGACTAGTCGTTGAGCAGTTCTTC. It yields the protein CATSSPEGLVVEQFF.

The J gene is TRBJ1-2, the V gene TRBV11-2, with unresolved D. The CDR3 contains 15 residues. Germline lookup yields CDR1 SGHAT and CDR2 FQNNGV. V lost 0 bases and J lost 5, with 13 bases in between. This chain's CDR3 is CASSLDPTSEYGYTF. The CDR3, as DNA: TGTGCCAGCAGCTTAGATCCGACCTCGGAGTATGGCTACACCTTC.

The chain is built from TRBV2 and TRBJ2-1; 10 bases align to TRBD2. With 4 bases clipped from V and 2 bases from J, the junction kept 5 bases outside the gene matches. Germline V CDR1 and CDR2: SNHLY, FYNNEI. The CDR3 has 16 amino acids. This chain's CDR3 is CASSGLAGATYNEQFF. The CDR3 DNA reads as TGTGCCAGCAGTGGGCTAGCGGGGGCTACCTACAATGAGCAGTTCTTC.

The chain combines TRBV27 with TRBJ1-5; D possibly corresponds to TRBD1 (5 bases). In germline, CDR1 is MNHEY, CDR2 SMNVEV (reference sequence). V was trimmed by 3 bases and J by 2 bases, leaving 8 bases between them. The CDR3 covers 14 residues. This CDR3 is CASSFLGGNQPQHF. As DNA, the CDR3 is TGTGCCAGCAGTTTTCTAGGGGGCAATCAGCCCCAGCATTTT.

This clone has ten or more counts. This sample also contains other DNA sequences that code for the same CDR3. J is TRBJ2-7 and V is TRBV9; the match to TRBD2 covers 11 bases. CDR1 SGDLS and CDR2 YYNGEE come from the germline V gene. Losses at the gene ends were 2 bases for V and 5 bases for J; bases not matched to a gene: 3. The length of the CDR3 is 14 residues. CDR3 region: CASSVSGRADEQYF. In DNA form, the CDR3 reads TGTGCCAGCAGCGTTAGCGGGAGGGCCGACGAGCAGTACTTC.

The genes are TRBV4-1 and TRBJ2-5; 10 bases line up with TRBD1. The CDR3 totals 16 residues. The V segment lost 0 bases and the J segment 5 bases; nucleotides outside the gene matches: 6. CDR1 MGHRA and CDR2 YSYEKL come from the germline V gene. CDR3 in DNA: TGCGCCAGCAGCCAAGATCCATGGACAGGGGGGGAGACCCAGTACTTC. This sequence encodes CASSQDPWTGGETQYF.

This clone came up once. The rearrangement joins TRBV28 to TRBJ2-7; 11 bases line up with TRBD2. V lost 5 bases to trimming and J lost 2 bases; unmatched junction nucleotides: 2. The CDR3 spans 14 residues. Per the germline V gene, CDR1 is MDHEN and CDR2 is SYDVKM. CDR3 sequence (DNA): TGTGCCAGCAGTCTAGCGGGGGGCACCTACGAGCAGTACTTC. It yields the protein CASSLAGGTYEQYF.

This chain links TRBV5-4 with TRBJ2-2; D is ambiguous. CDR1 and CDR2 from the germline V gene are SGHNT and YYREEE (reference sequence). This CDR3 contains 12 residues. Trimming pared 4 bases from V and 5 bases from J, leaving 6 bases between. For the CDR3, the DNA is TGTGCCAGCAGCCATCCTACCGGGGAGCTGTTTTTT. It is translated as CASSHPTGELFF.

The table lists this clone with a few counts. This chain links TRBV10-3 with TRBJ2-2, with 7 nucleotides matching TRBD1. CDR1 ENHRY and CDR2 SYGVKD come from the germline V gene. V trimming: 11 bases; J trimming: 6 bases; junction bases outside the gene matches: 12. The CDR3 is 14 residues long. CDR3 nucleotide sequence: TGTGCCGTACGACAGCAGGGGGACCCCGGGGAGCTGTTTTTT. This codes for CAVRQQGDPGELFF.

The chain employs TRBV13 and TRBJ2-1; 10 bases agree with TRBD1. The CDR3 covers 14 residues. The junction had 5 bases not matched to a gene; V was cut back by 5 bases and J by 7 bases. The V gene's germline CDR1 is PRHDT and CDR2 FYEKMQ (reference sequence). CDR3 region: CASSTGTGVNEQFF. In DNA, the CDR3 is TGTGCCAGCAGCACCGGGACAGGGGTGAATGAGCAGTTCTTC.

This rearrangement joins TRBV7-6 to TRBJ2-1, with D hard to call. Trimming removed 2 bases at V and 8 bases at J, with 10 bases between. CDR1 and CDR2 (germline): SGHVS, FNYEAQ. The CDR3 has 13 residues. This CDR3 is CASSLYGGDEQFF. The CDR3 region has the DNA TGTGCCAGCAGCTTATACGGTGGCGATGAGCAGTTCTTC.

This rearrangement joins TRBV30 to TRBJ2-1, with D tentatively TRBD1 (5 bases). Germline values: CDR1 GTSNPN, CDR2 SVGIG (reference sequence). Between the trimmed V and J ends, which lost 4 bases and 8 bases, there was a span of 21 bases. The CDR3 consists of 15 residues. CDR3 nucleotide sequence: TGTGCCTGGACAAAGACTTTCACAGGTGGCGATGAGCAGTTCTTC. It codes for CAWTKTFTGGDEQFF.

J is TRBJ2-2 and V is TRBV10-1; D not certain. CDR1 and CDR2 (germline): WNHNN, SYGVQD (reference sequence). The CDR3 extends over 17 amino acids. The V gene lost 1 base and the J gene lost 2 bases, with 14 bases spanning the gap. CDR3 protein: CASSEFPSDSNTGELFF. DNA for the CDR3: TGCGCCAGCAGTGAGTTCCCGAGCGATAGTAACACCGGGGAGCTGTTTTTT.

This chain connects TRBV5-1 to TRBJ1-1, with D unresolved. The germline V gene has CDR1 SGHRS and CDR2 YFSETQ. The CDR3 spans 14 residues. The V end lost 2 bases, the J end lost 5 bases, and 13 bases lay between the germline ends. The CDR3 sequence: CASSLHRKGTEAFF. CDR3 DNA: TGCGCCAGCAGCTTACACAGAAAAGGGACTGAAGCTTTCTTT. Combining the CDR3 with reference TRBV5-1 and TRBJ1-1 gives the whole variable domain KAGVTQTPRYLIKTRGQQVTLSCSPISGHRSVSWYQQTPGQGLQFLFEYFSETQRNKGNFPGRFSGRQFSNSRSEMNVSTLELGDSALYLCASSLHRKGTEAFFGQGTRLTVV.

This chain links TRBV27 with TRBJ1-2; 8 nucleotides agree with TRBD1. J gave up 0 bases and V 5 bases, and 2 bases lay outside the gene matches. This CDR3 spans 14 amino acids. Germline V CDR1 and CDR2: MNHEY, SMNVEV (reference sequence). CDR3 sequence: CASSKQGANYGYTF. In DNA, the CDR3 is TGTGCCAGCAGTAAACAGGGGGCTAACTATGGCTACACCTTC.

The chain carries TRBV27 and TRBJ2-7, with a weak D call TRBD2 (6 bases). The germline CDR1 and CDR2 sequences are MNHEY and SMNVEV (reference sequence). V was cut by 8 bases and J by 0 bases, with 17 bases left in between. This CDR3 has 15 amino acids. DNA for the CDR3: TGTGCCAGCGGCATCGGGGGAGCCTACTCCTACGAGCAGTACTTC. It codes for CASGIGGAYSYEQYF.

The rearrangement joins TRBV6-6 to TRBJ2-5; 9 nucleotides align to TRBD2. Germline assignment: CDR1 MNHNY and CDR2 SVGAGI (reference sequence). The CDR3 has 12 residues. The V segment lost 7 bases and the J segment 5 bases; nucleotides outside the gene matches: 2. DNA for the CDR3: TGTGCCAGCATGGCGGGAGGGGAGACCCAGTACTTC. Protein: CASMAGGETQYF.

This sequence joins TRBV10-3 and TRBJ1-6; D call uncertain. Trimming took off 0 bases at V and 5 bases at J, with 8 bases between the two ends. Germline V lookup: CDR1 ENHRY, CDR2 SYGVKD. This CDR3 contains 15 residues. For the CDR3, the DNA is TGTGCCATCAGTGAGTCAAAACAGAATAATTCACCCCTCCACTTT. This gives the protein CAISESKQNNSPLHF.

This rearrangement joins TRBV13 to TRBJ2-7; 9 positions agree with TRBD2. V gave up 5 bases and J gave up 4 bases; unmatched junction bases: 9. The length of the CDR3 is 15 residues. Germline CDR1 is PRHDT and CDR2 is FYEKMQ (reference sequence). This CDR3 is CASSPAGSGSYEQYF. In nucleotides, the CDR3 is TGTGCCAGCAGCCCCGCTGGTAGCGGGAGTTACGAGCAGTACTTC.

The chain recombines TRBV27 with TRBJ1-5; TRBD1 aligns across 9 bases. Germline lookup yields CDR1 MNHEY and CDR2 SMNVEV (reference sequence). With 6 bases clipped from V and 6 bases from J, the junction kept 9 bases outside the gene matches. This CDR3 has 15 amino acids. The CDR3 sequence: CASRTGGAGLQPQHF. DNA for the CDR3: TGTGCCAGCAGAACAGGGGGCGCGGGGCTTCAGCCCCAGCATTTT.

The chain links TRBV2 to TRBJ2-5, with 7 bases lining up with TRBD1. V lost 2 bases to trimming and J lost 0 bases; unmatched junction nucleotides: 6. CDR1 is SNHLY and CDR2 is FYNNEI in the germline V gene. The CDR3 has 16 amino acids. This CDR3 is CASSESHRGNQETQYF. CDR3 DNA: TGTGCCAGCAGTGAATCCCACAGGGGTAACCAAGAGACCCAGTACTTC.

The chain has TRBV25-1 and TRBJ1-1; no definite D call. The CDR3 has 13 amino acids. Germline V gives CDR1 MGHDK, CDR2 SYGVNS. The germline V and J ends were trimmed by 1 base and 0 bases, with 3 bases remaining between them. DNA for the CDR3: TGTGCCAGCAGTGAATTGATGAACACTGAAGCTTTCTTT. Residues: CASSELMNTEAFF.

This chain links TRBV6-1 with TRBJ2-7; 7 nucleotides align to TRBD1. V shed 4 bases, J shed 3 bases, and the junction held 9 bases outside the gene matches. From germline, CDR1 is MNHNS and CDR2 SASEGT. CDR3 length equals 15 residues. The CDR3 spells CASSATGVPVYEQYF. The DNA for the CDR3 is TGTGCCAGCAGTGCTACAGGGGTCCCCGTCTACGAGCAGTACTTC.

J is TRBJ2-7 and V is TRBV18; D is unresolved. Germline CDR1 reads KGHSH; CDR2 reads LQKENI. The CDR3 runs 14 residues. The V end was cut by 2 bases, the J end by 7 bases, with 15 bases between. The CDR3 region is CASSPIPSPLEQYF. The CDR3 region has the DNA TGTGCCAGCTCACCAATTCCTAGTCCGTTGGAGCAGTACTTC.

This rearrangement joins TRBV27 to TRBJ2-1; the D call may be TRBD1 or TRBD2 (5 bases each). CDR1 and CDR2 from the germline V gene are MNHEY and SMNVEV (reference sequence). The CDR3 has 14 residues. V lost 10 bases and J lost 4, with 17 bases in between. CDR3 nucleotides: TGTGCCACTTGGGGGACGCCGGAATACAATGAGCAGTTCTTC. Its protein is CATWGTPEYNEQFF.

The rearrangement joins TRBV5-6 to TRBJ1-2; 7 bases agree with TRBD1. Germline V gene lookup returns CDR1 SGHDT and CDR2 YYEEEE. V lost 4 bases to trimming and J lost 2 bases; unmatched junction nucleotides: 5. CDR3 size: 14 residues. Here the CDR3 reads CASSTRDSNYGYTF. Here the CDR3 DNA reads TGTGCCAGCAGCACCCGGGACAGCAACTATGGCTACACCTTC.

CDR3 loop: CASSLGTGGHIPSSPLHF. As DNA, the CDR3 is TGTGCCAGCAGTTTGGGAACTGGGGGGCACATCCCCAGTTCACCCCTCCACTTT. J is TRBJ1-6 and V is TRBV27, with D possibly matching TRBD1 (6 bases). This CDR3 region has 18 residues. Trimming removed 3 bases from V and 9 bases from J, with 24 bases in between. Germline assignment: CDR1 MNHEY and CDR2 SMNVEV (reference sequence).